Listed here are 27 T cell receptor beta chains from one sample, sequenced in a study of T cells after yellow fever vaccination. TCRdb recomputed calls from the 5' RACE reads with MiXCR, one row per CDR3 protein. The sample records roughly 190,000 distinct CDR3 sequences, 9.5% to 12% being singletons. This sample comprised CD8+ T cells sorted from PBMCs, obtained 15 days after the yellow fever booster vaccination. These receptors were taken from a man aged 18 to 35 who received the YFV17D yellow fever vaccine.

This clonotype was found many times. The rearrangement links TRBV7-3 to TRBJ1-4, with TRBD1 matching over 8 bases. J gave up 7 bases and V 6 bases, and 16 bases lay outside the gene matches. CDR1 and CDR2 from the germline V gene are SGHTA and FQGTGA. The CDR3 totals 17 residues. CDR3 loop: CASSRAPRQGYPEKLFF. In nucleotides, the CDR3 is TGTGCCAGCAGTAGAGCCCCCAGACAGGGGTACCCTGAAAAACTGTTTTTT.

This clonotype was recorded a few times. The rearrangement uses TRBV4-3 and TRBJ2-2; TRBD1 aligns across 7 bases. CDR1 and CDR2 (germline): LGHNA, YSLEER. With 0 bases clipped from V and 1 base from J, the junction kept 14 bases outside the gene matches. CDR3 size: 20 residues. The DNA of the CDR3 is TGCGCCAGCAGCCAAGATCCCGCACAGGGGCCCAGAATGAACACCGGGGAGCTGTTTTTT. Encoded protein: CASSQDPAQGPRMNTGELFF.

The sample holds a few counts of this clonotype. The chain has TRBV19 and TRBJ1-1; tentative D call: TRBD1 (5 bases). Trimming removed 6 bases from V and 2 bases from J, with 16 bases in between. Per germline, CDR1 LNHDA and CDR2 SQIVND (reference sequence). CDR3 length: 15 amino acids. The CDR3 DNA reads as TGTGCCAGTAGAGGGGTAACAGAAGGTAACACTGAAGCTTTCTTT. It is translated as CASRGVTEGNTEAFF.

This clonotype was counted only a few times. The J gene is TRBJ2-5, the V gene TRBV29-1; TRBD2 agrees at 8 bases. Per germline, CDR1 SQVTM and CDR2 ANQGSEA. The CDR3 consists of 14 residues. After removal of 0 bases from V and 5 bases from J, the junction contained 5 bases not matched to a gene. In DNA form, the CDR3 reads TGCAGCGTTGAAGACGGGGGGGCCCTGGAGACCCAGTACTTC. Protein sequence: CSVEDGGALETQYF.

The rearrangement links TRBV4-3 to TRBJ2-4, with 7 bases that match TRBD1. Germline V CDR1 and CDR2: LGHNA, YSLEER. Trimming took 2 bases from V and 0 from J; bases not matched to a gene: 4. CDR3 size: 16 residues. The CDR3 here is CASSQHTGVAKNIQYF. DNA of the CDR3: TGCGCCAGCAGCCAACATACAGGGGTAGCCAAAAACATTCAGTACTTC.

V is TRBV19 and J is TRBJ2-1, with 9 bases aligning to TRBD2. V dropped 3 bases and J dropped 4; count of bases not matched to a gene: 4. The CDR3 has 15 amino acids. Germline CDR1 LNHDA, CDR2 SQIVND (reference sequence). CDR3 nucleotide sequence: TGTGCCAGTAGTATTTCTAGCGGGGATTACAATGAGCAGTTCTTC. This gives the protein CASSISSGDYNEQFF.

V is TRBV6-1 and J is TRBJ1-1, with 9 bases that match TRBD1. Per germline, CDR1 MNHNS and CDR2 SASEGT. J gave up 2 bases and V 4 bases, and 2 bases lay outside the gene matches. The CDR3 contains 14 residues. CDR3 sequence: CASSATGGNTEAFF. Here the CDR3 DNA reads TGTGCCAGCAGTGCGACAGGGGGAAACACTGAAGCTTTCTTT.

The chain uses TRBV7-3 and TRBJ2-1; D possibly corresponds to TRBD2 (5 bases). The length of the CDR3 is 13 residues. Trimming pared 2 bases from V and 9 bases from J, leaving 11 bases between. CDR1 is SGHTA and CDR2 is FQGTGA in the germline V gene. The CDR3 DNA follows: TGTGCCAGCAGCTTACTCTGGAGCGGTGAGCAGTTCTTC. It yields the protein CASSLLWSGEQFF.

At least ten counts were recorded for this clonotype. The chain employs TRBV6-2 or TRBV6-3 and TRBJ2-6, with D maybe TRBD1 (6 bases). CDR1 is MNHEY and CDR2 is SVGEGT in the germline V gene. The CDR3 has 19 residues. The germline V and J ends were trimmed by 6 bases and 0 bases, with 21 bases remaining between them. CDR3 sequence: CASSTDRLLAHSGANVLTF. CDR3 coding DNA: TGTGCCAGCAGCACCGACAGGCTATTAGCGCACTCTGGGGCCAACGTCCTGACTTTC.

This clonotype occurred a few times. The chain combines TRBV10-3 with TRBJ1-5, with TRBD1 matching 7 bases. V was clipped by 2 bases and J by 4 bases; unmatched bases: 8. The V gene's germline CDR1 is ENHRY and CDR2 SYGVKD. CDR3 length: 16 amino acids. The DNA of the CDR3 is TGTGCCATCAGTGAGCGGGGACAGCTGCCTAATCAGCCCCAGCATTTT. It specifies CAISERGQLPNQPQHF.

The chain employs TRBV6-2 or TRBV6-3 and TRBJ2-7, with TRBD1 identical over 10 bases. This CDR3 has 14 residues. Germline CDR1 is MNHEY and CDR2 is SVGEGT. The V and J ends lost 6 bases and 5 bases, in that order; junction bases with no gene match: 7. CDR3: CASRPLTGGNEQYV. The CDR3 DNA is TGTGCCAGCAGGCCCCTGACAGGGGGCAACGAGCAGTACGTC.

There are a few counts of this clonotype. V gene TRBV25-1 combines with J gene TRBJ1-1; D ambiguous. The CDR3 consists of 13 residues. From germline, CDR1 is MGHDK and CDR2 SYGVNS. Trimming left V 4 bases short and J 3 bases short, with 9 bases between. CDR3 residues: CASSGGLDTEAFF. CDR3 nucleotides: TGTGCCAGCAGTGGAGGTTTGGACACTGAAGCTTTCTTT.

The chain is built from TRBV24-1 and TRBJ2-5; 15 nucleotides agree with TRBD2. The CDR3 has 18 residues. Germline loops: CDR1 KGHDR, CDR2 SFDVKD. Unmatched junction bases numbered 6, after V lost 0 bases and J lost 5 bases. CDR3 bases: TGTGCCACCAGTGATTTGCCTGGGACTAGCGGGGGGATTGAGACCCAGTACTTC. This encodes CATSDLPGTSGGIETQYF.

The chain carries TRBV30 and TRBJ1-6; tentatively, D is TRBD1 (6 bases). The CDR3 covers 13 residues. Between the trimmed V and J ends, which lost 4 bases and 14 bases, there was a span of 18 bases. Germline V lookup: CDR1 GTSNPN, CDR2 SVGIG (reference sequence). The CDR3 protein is CAWNLGGAGTLHF. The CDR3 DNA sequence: TGTGCCTGGAATCTGGGGGGCGCGGGTACCCTCCACTTT.

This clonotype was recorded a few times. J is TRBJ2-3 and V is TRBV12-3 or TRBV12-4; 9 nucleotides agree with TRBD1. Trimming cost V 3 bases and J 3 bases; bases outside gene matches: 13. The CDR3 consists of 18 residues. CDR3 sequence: CASSFDRSRDRATDTQYF. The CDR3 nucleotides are TGTGCCAGCAGTTTTGATCGGTCGCGGGACAGGGCGACAGATACGCAGTATTTT.

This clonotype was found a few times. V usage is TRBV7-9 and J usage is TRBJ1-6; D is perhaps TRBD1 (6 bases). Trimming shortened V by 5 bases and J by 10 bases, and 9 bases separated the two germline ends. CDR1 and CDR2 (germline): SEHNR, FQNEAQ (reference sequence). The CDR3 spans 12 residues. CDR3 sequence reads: CASSQGRSPLHF. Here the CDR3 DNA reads TGTGCCAGCAGCCAGGGGAGGTCACCCCTCCACTTT.

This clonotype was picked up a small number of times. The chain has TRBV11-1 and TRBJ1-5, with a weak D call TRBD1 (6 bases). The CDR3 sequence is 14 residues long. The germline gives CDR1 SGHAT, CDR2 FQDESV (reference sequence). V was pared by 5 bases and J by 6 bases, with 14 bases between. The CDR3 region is CASSLGGAGQPQHF. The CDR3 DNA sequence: TGTGCCAGCAGCCTCGGGGGCGCCGGTCAGCCCCAGCATTTT.

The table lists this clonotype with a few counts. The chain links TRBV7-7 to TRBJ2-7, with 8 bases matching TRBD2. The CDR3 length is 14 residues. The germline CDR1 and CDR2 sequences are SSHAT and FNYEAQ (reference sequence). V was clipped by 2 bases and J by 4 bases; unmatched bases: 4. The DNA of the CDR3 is TGTGCCAGCAGCTTATCCGGGGGGGAGTACGAGCAGTACTTC. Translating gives CASSLSGGEYEQYF.

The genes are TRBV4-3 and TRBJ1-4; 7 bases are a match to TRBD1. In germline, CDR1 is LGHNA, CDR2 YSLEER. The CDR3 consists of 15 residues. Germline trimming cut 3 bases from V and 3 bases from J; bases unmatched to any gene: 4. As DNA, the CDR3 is TGCGCCAGCAGCCACACACAGGGGTCTAATGAAAAACTGTTTTTT. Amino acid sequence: CASSHTQGSNEKLFF.

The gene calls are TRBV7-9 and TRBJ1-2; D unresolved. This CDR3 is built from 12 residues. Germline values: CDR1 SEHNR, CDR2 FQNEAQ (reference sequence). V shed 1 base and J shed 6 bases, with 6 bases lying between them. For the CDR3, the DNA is TGTGCCAGCAGCTTAGGTGTCCATGGCTACACCTTC. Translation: CASSLGVHGYTF.

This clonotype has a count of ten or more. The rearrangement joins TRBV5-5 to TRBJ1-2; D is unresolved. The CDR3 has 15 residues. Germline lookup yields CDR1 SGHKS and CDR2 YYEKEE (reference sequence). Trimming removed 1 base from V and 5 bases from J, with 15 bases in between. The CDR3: CASSLTNPAVYGYTF. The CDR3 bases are TGTGCCAGCAGCTTGACTAATCCGGCCGTTTATGGCTACACCTTC.

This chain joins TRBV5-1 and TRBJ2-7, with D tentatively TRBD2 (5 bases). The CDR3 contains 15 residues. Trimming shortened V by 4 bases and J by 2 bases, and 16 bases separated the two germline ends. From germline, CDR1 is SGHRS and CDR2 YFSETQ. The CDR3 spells CASSVTEPGTYEQYF. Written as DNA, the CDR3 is TGCGCCAGCAGCGTGACTGAACCGGGGACCTACGAGCAGTACTTC.

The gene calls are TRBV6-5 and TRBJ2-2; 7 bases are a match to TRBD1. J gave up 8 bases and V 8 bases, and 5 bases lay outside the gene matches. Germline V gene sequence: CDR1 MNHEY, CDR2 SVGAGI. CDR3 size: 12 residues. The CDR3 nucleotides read TGTGCCAGCCCGACAGGGCCAGGGGAGCTGTTTTTT. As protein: CASPTGPGELFF.

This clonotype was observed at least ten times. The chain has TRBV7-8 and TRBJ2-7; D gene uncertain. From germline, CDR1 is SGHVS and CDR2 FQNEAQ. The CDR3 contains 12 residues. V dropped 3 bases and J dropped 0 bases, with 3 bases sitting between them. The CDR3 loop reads CASSLSSYEQYV. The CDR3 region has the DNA TGTGCCAGCAGCTTGAGCTCCTACGAGCAGTACGTC.

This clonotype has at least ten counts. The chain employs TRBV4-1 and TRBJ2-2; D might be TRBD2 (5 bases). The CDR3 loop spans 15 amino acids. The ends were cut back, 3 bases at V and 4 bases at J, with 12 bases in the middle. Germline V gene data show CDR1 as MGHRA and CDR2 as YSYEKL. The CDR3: CASSHRDGSTGELFF. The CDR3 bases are TGCGCCAGCAGCCATAGGGATGGGAGCACCGGGGAGCTGTTTTTT.

The CDR3 nucleotides are TGTGCCAGCAGCTTAGTCCAGGGAATGAGAGAGACCCAGTACTTC. Translating gives CASSLVQGMRETQYF. The V gene is TRBV7-6, the J gene TRBJ2-5; D is possibly TRBD1 (5 bases). The CDR3 contains 15 residues. Looked up from germline, CDR1 is SGHVS and CDR2 is FNYEAQ. The V gene lost 1 base and the J gene lost 4 bases, with 13 bases spanning the gap.

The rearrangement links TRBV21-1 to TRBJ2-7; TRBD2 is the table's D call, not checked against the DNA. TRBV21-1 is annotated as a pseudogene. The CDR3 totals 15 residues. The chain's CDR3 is CASSKRGTSGGEQYV. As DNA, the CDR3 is TGTGCCAGCAGCAAAAGGGGGACTAGCGGGGGCGAGCAGTACGTC.